A single TCR beta chain is shown here with its context. No antigen is known for it. No much larger clonotype is one base removed from it; base qualities were not supplied. The donors were healthy, HIV-negative adults who had no recently reported acute infections or vaccinations. Every donor was a Caucasian adult residing in Nashville, Tennessee, USA. Magnetic negative selection was used to enrich CD4+ T cells, after which naive cells were positively selected on CD45RA and the negative fraction became the memory subset. Blood was obtained by leukapheresis, after which PBMCs were separated by Ficoll-Histopaque density gradient centrifugation and cryopreserved in liquid nitrogen vapor phase. Analytical flow cytometry was used to check the purity and quantity of every magnetically sorted T cell population. Genomic DNA was isolated from every sorted fraction and measured by UV absorbance on a Nanodrop 2000c.

Using the deep immunoSEQ assay, multiplex PCR amplified TCR CDR3 regions from genomic DNA. Extracted genomic DNA from each cell subset was spread evenly across all wells of several immunoSEQ 96-well plates, with each plate serving as a replicate. For sorted subsets, approximately 190 ng of genomic DNA, equivalent to roughly 33,000 T cell genomes, went into each replicate PCR. Purified libraries were quantified with a Qubit 3.0 fluorometer, sized on a Bioanalyzer 2100, and re-quantified with the KAPA Library Quantification kit. Every immunoSEQ 96-well plate was sequenced on a separate single-read 150-cycle Illumina NextSeq 550 flow cell. In the original analysis: Because the immunoSEQ output held only junctional sequences and lacked quality scores, the filtering could not match the filtering applied to full-length reads. To assign V/J genes and CDR3, sequences were annotated against IMGT germline references using PyIR, a Python wrapper for IgBLAST v1.9. Reads with weak V/J assignments (E-value above 1e-6), missing CDR3, stop codons, out-of-frame junctions, or ambiguous translated residues were removed. V3J clonotypes were defined as sequences sharing the same inferred V gene, J gene, and CDR3 amino acid sequence. Percentage overlap between repertoires was calculated by dividing the number of shared unique clonotypes by the size of the smaller repertoire. Richness of each repertoire was evaluated using RTK rarefaction, the Chao1 estimator, and Recon v2.1 estimates of unobserved clonotypes. Generation probabilities for all TCRbeta clonotypes obtained by the gDNA method from several donors were computed using OLGA. Held by TCRdb, this immuneACCESS table contains in-frame sequences only and omits some clones. Under half of the omission traces to an unresolved V gene where checked; the cause of the rest is unknown. The V and J calls and clone size are taken from that table; D and trimming were inferred from the DNA. The sample includes roughly 640,000 clones, with around two thirds observed a single time. The top ten constitute 1.7% of the sample.

This entry comes from a study of shared clonotypes between healthy human individuals (dated by TCRdb to about 2020). Background on the whole study: A few men and a couple of women, aged 18 to 49 years, made up the cohort. Between about 0.85 and 9.5 billion PBMCs per donor were obtained by leukapheresis. To estimate repertoire size and how much clonotype sharing occurs between individuals, the study deeply sequenced the blood TCR repertoires of five healthy adults. For each donor, three plates each were used for CD4 naive and CD4 memory, two plates were used for CD8 naive, and one plate was used for CD8 memory. To increase sequencing depth and limit assay-specific biases, TCR repertoire library preparation and sequencing were carried out by different laboratories using diverse techniques. The paper's findings and limits, for the study overall: The genetic and exposure-history diversity represented was limited by the small number of donors. Sampling was limited to blood, and TCR repertoires in tissue likely differ from TCR repertoires in blood. Rarefaction of sorted-subset datasets indicated incomplete sequencing despite the large sequencing depth. Estimated clonotype richness was generally larger for naive than for memory subsets. Based on pairwise subsampling, the degree of clonotype sharing among donors was expected to be affected by sequencing depth. Sharing across several donors was observed for approximately 4.6% of naive CD4, under 4% of naive CD8, 2% to 2.5% of memory CD4, and approximately 0.41% of memory CD8 clonotypes. Compared with non-shared clonotypes, clonotypes shared by all four sorted-subset donors had higher generation probabilities.

The CDR3 runs 13 residues from the cysteine to the phenylalanine. Only the CDR3 part of the read is kept: 39 bases, read in frame from the first base. V is trimmed back by 6 bases and J by 7 bases, and the junction contains 5 bases that no gene match accounts for. CDR1 MNHNS and CDR2 SASEGT were looked up in the germline V gene. The sequenced sample was memory CD4+ T cells sorted from blood. This specimen's cell subset or site label, per the study, means: CD45RA-negative fraction. The sequence came from a woman aged 30 to 39 in good health. The chain links TRBV6-1 with TRBJ1-5; 8 nucleotides in the junction match TRBD1. CDR3 protein: CASRAGGGQPQHF. The sequence in DNA is TGTGCCAGCAGGGCAGGGGGCGGACAGCCCCAGCATTTT.